Listed below are T cell receptor beta chains from one sample, sequenced in a study of T-cell reconstitution after alpha-beta-depleted transplantation in children. TCRdb recomputed calls from the PCR reads with MiXCR, one row per CDR3 protein. The data contain around 370,000 distinct CDR3 sequences, 9% to 12% of them singletons. The sequenced sample was PBMCs from the stem cell graft donor, obtained from the stem cell graft. The receptors derive from a human donor who donated a stem cell graft to a child with acute lymphoblastic leukemia. Each CDR3 is given with its conserved first and last residue. A D gene is named only where the DNA matches it firmly. For some rows the clone size is stated as once, few or many, or as a class when expanded; others skip it.

J gene | V gene | D gene | clone size | CDR3 DNA | CDR3 protein
TRBJ2-3 | TRBV5-5 | NA | NA | TGTGCCAGCAGCTGGGACAGCACAGATACGCAGTATTTT | CASSWDSTDTQYF
TRBJ2-2 | TRBV19 | NA | few | TGTGCCAGTAGTTTCAGGGTAGCCGGGGAGCTGTTTTTT | CASSFRVAGELFF
TRBJ2-1 | TRBV6-2/TRBV6-3 | NA | NA | TGTGCCAGCAGTTTCCACGGGACTGACAATGAGCAGTTCTTC | CASSFHGTDNEQFF
TRBJ1-4 | TRBV20-1 | TRBD1 | many | TGCAGTGCCTCCGGGACAGGGGTAGAAAAACTGTTTTTT | CSASGTGVEKLFF
TRBJ2-1 | TRBV20-1 | TRBD2 | many | TGCAGTGCTAGACATAGCGGGAGGGTTGGTGAGCAGTTCTTC | CSARHSGRVGEQFF
TRBJ2-2 | TRBV3-1 | TRBD2 | few | TGTGCCAGCAGCCAAGTGCTCCACCGCGGGAGGGCCGCCGGGGAGCTGTTTTTT | CASSQVLHRGRAAGELFF
TRBJ1-2 | TRBV9 | TRBD1 | many | TGTGCCAGCAGCGCGGGACAGAGCACTAACTATGGCTACACCTTC | CASSAGQSTNYGYTF
TRBJ2-7 | TRBV29-1 | TRBD2 | few | TGCAGCGTTGAAGAACCGCGGGGGGGGCCTTCCTACGAGCAGTACTTC | CSVEEPRGGPSYEQYF
TRBJ2-3 | TRBV7-2 | NA | few | TGTGCCAGCAGCCAGCCGAATACGCAGTATTTT | CASSQPNTQYF
TRBJ1-5 | TRBV27 | NA | NA | TGTGCCAGCAGACCTAGGGGGGGCCGTGGAAGCAATCAGCCCCAGCATTTT | CASRPRGGRGSNQPQHF
TRBJ1-1 | TRBV5-5 | NA | many | TGTGCCAGCAGCTTGGAGCAGGGGAACACTGAAGCTTTCTTT | CASSLEQGNTEAFF
TRBJ1-6 | TRBV7-9 | TRBD1 | NA | TGTGCCAGCAGCCAACGACAGGGGACCCTGACCCTCCACTTT | CASSQRQGTLTLHF
TRBJ2-2 | TRBV12-3/TRBV12-4 | TRBD1 | few | TGTGCCAGCAGCCCGGACAGGGGTCGGGAGCTGTTTTTT | CASSPDRGRELFF
TRBJ2-2 | TRBV4-1 | NA | NA | TGCGCCAGCAGCCAAGATCGGGAAGGACTCAACACCGGGGAGCTGTTTTTT | CASSQDREGLNTGELFF
TRBJ1-1 | TRBV10-3 | NA | many | TGTGCCGTTGGATGGAGCACTGAAGCTTTCTTT | CAVGWSTEAFF
TRBJ2-7 | TRBV5-1 | NA | many | TGCGCCAGCAGGGGATCCTACGAGCAGTACTTC | CASRGSYEQYF
TRBJ1-4 | TRBV7-2 | NA | NA | TGTGCCAGCAGCCCAACGGCGGGATTTGGAAACGAAAAACTGTTTTTT | CASSPTAGFGNEKLFF
TRBJ2-1 | TRBV20-1 | NA | NA | TGCAGTGCTAGAGGAATAGCCGACCCCCTCTACAATGAGCAGTTCTTC | CSARGIADPLYNEQFF
TRBJ2-1 | TRBV4-3 | NA | NA | TGCGCCAGCAGCCAGGATACGAGGGCCGGGAATGAGCAGTTCTTC | CASSQDTRAGNEQFF
TRBJ1-2 | TRBV12-3/TRBV12-4 | NA | few | TGTGCCAGCAGTTACCCGGGACGGGCGTTTGGCTACACCTTC | CASSYPGRAFGYTF
TRBJ2-2 | TRBV5-1 | NA | NA | TGCGCCAGCAGCTTGGCCAGGGGTCGGAACACCGGGGAGCTGTTTTTT | CASSLARGRNTGELFF
TRBJ2-3 | TRBV5-6 | NA | NA | TGTGCCAGCAGACTGACAGGCACGACAGATACGCAGTATTTT | CASRLTGTTDTQYF
TRBJ2-1 | TRBV20-1 | TRBD2 | few | TGCAGTGCGATACTAGCGGGAAGATACAGTGAGCAGTTCTTC | CSAILAGRYSEQFF
TRBJ2-2 | TRBV12-3/TRBV12-4 | TRBD1 | few | TGTGCCAGCAGTTTGCAGGGGGCAATTGGCGGGGAGCTGTTTTTT | CASSLQGAIGGELFF
TRBJ2-4 | TRBV18 | TRBD2 | NA | TGTGCCAGCTCACCGGCTGGACTAGCGGGAGCCAAAAACATTCAGTACTTC | CASSPAGLAGAKNIQYF
TRBJ2-5 | TRBV14 | NA | few | TGTGCCAGCAGCCAGCTAAGCGGCACCCAAGAGACCCAGTACTTC | CASSQLSGTQETQYF
TRBJ2-4 | TRBV28 | NA | NA | TGTGCCAGCAGTTTAATTCCAGGGGACGGAAACATTCAGTACTTC | CASSLIPGDGNIQYF
TRBJ2-7 | TRBV20-1 | NA | few | TGCAGTGCTAGGCATCCCGACGGGGACCTAGCCTACGAGCAGTACTTC | CSARHPDGDLAYEQYF
TRBJ2-3 | TRBV2 | NA | few | TGTGCCAGCAGATCGATAATGCCAGATACGCAGTATTTT | CASRSIMPDTQYF
TRBJ2-1 | TRBV28 | NA | NA | TGTGCCAGCAGGCCGAGGGGGAATGCCTACAATGAGCAGTTCTTC | CASRPRGNAYNEQFF
TRBJ2-3 | TRBV5-1 | TRBD2 | many | TGCGCCAGCAGCAGGGAGACTAGCCTTTACACAGATACGCAGTATTTT | CASSRETSLYTDTQYF